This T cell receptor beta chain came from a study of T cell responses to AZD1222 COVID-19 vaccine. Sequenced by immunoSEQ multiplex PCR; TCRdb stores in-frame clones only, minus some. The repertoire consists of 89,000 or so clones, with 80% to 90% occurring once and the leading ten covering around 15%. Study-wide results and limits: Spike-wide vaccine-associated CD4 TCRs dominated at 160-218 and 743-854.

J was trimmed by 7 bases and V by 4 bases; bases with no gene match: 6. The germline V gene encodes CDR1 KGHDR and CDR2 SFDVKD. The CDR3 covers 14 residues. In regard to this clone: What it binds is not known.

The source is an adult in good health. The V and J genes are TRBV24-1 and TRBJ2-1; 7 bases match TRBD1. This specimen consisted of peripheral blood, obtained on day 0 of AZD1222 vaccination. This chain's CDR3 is CATSETGTLNEQFF. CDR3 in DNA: TGTGCCACCAGTGAGACAGGGACCCTAAATGAGCAGTTCTTC.